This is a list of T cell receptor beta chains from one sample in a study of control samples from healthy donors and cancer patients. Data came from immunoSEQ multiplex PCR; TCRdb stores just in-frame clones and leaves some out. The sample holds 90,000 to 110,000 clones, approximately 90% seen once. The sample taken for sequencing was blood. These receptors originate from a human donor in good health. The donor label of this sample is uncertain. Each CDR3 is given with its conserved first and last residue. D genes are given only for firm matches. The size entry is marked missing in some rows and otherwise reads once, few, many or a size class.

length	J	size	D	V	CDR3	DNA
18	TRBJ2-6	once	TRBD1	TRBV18	CASSLPGQTDSGANVLTF	TGTGCCAGCTCTCTTCCGGGACAGACTGACTCTGGGGCCAACGTCCTGACTTTC
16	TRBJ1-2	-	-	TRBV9	CASSVRGKGEGYGYTF	TGTGCCAGCAGCGTCAGGGGTAAAGGGGAGGGCTATGGCTACACCTTC
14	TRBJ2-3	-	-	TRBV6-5	CASKTAFSTDTQYF	TGTGCCAGCAAGACCGCCTTTAGCACAGATACGCAGTATTTT
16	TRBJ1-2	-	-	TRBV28	CASSLLSSGFGYGYTF	TGTGCCAGCAGTTTACTATCCTCGGGTTTTGGCTATGGCTACACCTTC
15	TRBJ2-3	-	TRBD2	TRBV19	CASSIRGGTTDTQYF	TGTGCCAGTAGTATCCGGGGGGGGACCACAGATACGCAGTATTTT
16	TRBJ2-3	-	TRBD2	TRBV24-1	CATSDPRLAGGYTQYF	TGTGCCACCAGTGATCCCAGGCTAGCGGGGGGTTATACGCAGTATTTT
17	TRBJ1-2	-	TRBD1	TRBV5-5	CASSRTVQGIEADGYTF	TGTGCCAGCAGCCGAACCGTACAGGGGATAGAAGCCGATGGCTACACCTTC
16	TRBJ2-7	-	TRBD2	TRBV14	CASSPMRLAGTYEQYF	TGTGCCAGCAGCCCGATGAGACTAGCGGGGACCTACGAGCAGTACTTC
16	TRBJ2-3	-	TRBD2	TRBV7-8	CASSWTSGGSGDTQYF	TGTGCCAGCAGCTGGACTAGCGGGGGGTCGGGAGATACGCAGTATTTT
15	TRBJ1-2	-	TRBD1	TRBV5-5	CASSPRQGVYYGYTF	TGTGCCAGCAGCCCCAGACAGGGGGTTTACTATGGCTACACCTTC
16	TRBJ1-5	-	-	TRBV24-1	CATGRAGDRRNQPQHF	TGTGCCACCGGGAGGGCCGGCGACAGGCGAAATCAGCCCCAGCATTTT
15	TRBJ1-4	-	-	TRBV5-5	CASTTGEWGNEKLFF	TGTGCCAGCACTACGGGGGAGTGGGGTAATGAAAAACTGTTTTTT
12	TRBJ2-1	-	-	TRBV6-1	CASSEAREKQFF	TGTGCCAGCAGTGAAGCACGAGAGAAGCAGTTCTTC
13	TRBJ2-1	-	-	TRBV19	CASFGRESNEQFF	TGTGCCAGTTTCGGCAGGGAGTCCAATGAGCAGTTCTTC
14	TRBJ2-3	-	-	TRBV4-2	CASSQEWGSDTQYF	TGTGCCAGCAGCCAAGAGTGGGGCTCCGATACGCAGTATTTT
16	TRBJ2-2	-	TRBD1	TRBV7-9	CASSSRDRGPVGELFF	TGTGCCAGCAGCTCACGGGACAGGGGACCGGTCGGGGAGCTGTTTTTT
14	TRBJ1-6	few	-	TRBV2	CASSGGQPDSPLHF	TGTGCCAGCAGTGGAGGACAGCCTGATTCACCCCTCCACTTT
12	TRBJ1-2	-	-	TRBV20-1	CSASYAVYGYTF	TGCAGTGCTAGTTACGCGGTCTATGGCTACACCTTC
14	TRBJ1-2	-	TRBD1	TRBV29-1	CSVDVNRGNYGYTF	TGCAGCGTTGATGTCAACAGGGGGAACTATGGCTACACCTTC
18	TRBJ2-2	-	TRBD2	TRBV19	CASTLKWGSGGNTGELFF	TGTGCCAGTACCTTGAAGTGGGGTAGCGGGGGAAACACCGGGGAGCTGTTTTTT
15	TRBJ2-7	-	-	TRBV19	CASSSRGEVLYEQYF	TGTGCCAGTAGTTCCCGCGGCGAGGTCCTCTACGAGCAGTACTTC
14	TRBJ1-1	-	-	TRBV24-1	CATSSTLGGKEAFF	TGTGCCACCAGTTCAACTTTAGGGGGTAAGGAAGCTTTCTTT
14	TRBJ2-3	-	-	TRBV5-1	CASSRDRGTDTQYF	TGCGCCAGCAGTCGGGACCGTGGAACAGATACGCAGTATTTT
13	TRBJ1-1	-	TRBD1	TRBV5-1	CASSPQGATRAFF	TGCGCCAGCAGCCCACAGGGGGCGACGAGAGCTTTCTTT
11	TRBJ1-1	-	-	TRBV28	CASGPNPAAFF	TGTGCCAGCGGACCCAACCCCGCAGCTTTCTTT
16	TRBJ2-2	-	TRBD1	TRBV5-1	CASSFDRQGLTGELFF	TGCGCCAGCAGCTTCGATCGACAGGGATTAACCGGGGAGCTGTTTTTT
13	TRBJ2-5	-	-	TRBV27	CASSFTGQETQYF	TGTGCCAGCAGTTTTACGGGACAAGAGACCCAGTACTTC
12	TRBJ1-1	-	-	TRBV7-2	CASSLAGRKAFF	TGTGCCAGCAGCTTAGCGGGCAGAAAAGCTTTCTTT
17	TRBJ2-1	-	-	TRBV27	CASSLLGLETRRREQFF	TGTGCCAGCAGTTTACTCGGTTTGGAGACTAGGCGACGAGAGCAGTTCTTC
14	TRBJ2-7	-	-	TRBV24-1	CATSDPTEAYEQYF	TGTGCCACCAGTGATCCGACAGAGGCCTACGAGCAGTACTTC
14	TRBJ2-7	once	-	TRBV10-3	CAISDLTGTYEQYF	TGTGCCATCAGTGATCTCACAGGAACCTACGAGCAGTACTTC
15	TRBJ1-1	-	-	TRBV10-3	CAISDDTREVTEAFF	TGTGCCATCAGTGATGACACCAGGGAGGTCACTGAAGCTTTCTTT
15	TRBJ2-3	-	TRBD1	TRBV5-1	CASSRQGARTDTQYF	TGCGCCAGCAGCAGACAGGGGGCCAGGACAGATACGCAGTATTTT
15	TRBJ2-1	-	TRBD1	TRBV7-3	CASSLRQGLYNEQFF	TGTGCCAGCAGCCTAAGACAGGGGCTATACAATGAGCAGTTCTTC
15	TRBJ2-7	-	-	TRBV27	CASSSAGGFIYEQYF	TGTGCCAGCAGTTCGGCAGGAGGTTTCATCTACGAGCAGTACTTC
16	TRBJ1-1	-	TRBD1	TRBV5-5	CASFPHRGTLNTEAFF	TGTGCCAGCTTCCCACACAGGGGCACCTTGAACACTGAAGCTTTCTTT
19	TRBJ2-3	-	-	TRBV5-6	CASSLYGGEGPLGTDTQYF	TGTGCCAGCAGCTTGTACGGCGGCGAAGGTCCATTGGGGACAGATACGCAGTATTTT
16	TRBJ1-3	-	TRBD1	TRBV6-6	CASSSGTGTSGNTIYF	TGTGCCAGCAGTAGTGGGACAGGGACCTCTGGAAACACCATATATTTT
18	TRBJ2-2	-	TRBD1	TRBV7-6	CASSSSAPDRLRAGELFF	TGTGCCAGCAGCTCATCAGCTCCGGACAGGCTTAGGGCCGGGGAGCTGTTTTTT
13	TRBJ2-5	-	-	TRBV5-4	CASSDKNQETQYF	TGTGCCAGCAGCGACAAGAATCAAGAGACCCAGTACTTC
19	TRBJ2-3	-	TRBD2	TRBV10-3	CAISGARLAGGGSTDTQYF	TGTGCTATCAGTGGAGCTCGTCTAGCGGGGGGCGGAAGCACAGATACGCAGTATTTT
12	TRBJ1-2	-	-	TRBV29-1	CSVVGTTYGYTF	TGCAGCGTTGTAGGGACCACCTATGGCTACACCTTC
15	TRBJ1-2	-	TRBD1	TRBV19	CASSRAGGTNYGYTF	TGTGCCAGTAGTCGGGCAGGGGGTACCAACTATGGCTACACCTTC
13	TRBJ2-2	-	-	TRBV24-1	CATSQGDTGELFF	TGTGCCACCAGCCAGGGTGACACCGGGGAGCTGTTTTTT
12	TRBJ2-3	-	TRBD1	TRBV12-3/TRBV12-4	CASSFDRALKYF	TGTGCCAGCAGTTTTGACAGGGCCCTTAAGTATTTT
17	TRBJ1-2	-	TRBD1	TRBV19	CASSFFGTGGNNYGYTF	TGTGCCAGCAGCTTCTTCGGGACAGGGGGCAATAACTATGGCTACACCTTC
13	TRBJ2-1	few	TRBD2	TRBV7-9	CASSSGGYNEQFF	TGTGCCAGCAGTAGCGGGGGTTACAATGAGCAGTTCTTC
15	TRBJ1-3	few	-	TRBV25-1	CASSEWGGSGNTIYF	TGTGCCAGCAGTGAATGGGGAGGGTCTGGAAACACCATATATTTT
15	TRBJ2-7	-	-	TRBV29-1	CSVDSGQGTTYEQYF	TGCAGCGTTGATTCTGGGCAGGGGACGACCTACGAGCAGTACTTC
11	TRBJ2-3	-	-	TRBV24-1	CATSVSDTQYF	TGTGCCACCAGTGTATCGGATACCCAGTATTTT
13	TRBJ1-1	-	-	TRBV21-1	CASSKTGFTEAFF	TGTGCCAGCAGCAAGACAGGGTTCACTGAAGCTTTCTTT
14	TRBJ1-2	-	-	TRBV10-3	CAISGDRSNYGYTF	TGTGCCATCAGCGGTGACAGGTCTAACTATGGCTACACCTTC
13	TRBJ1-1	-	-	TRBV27	CASMGEKGTEAFF	TGTGCCAGCATGGGGGAAAAGGGCACTGAAGCTTTCTTT
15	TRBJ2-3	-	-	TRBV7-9	CASSLAEAGTDTQYF	TGTGCCAGCAGCTTAGCCGAGGCGGGCACAGATACGCAGTATTTT
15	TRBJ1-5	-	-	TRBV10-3	CAISEARGSLSPQHF	TGTGCCATCAGTGAAGCACGGGGATCTTTGAGCCCCCAGCATTTT
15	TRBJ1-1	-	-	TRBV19	CASSIGLGGYTEAFF	TGTGCCAGTAGTATAGGCCTGGGGGGTTACACTGAAGCTTTCTTT
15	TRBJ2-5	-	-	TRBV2	CASSALGGTEETQYF	TGTGCCAGCAGTGCACTCGGGGGCACTGAAGAGACCCAGTACTTC
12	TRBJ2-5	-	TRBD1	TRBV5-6	CASSQGIETQYF	TGTGCCAGCTCACAGGGGATAGAGACCCAGTACTTC
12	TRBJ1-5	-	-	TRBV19	CATSRGNQPQHF	TGTGCCACCAGTAGGGGGAATCAGCCCCAGCATTTT